These 4 T cell receptor beta chains were all obtained from the same sample, sequenced in a study of blood T cell repertoires in COVID-19. Using immunoSEQ multiplex PCR, the repertoire was profiled, and TCRdb retains in-frame clones only, with some absent. The sample has about 190,000 clones, about 88% seen once. The sequenced material came from peripheral blood. These TCRs come from a man between 65 and 85 years old with active or convalescent COVID-19.

This chain connects TRBV3-1 (or the pseudogene TRBV3-2) to TRBJ2-2; 7 bases map to TRBD1. The CDR3 runs 11 residues. With V trimmed by 10 bases and J by 7 bases, 3 bases remained unmatched. Germline CDR1 and CDR2: LGHDT and YNNKEL (reference sequence). In nucleotides, the CDR3 is TGTGCCACGGGGACAGTCGGGGAGCTGTTTTTT. Its translation: CATGTVGELFF.

The V call is TRBV11-2, the J call TRBJ2-5, with D possibly TRBD1 on 8 matching bases. The CDR3 sequence is 15 residues long. V lost 5 bases to trimming and J lost 2 bases, with 15 bases between them. The germline gives CDR1 SGHAT, CDR2 FQNNGV. The CDR3 here is CASSRQGREQETQYF. In DNA form, the CDR3 reads TGTGCCAGCAGCCGACAGGGGAGGGAGCAAGAGACCCAGTACTTC. Variable domain in full (rest from reference TRBV11-2 and TRBJ2-5): EAGVAQSPRYKIIEKRQSVAFWCNPISGHATLYWYQQILGQGPKLLIQFQNNGVVDDSQLPKDRFSAERLKGVDSTLKIQPAKLEDSAVYLCASSRQGREQETQYFGPGTRLLVL.

The rearrangement uses TRBV28 and TRBJ1-4; D is unclear. V dropped 3 bases and J dropped 4 bases, with 9 bases sitting between them. Germline values: CDR1 MDHEN, CDR2 SYDVKM. This CDR3 is 14 amino acids long. This chain's CDR3 is CASSLVNSNEKLFF. The CDR3 coding sequence is TGTGCCAGCAGTTTGGTGAACAGTAATGAAAAACTGTTTTTT.

V gene TRBV7-2 combines with J gene TRBJ2-2, with D tentatively TRBD1 (6 bases). Deletions cut 1 base from V and 4 bases from J, with 13 bases between. The CDR3 extends over 16 amino acids. Germline-derived CDR1 and CDR2 are SGHTA and FQGNSA. This CDR3 reads CASSLEGGHFTGELFF. CDR3 in DNA: TGTGCCAGCAGCTTAGAAGGGGGTCACTTCACCGGGGAGCTGTTTTTT.